This T cell receptor beta chain is drawn from a study of T cell responses to AZD1222 COVID-19 vaccine. Study summary: Samples with a second dose at about 4 or about 12 weeks were pooled together. Regarding the study as a whole: The number of AZD1222 recipients seropositive at baseline was only 6 or 7. It should be noted that donors were predominantly white British and more often female, and clonal diversity was possibly underestimated.

Trimming took 2 bases from V and 6 from J; bases not matched to a gene: 11. CDR3 length equals 16 residues. Looked up from germline, CDR1 is SEHNR and CDR2 is FQNEAQ (reference sequence). The method was immunoSEQ multiplex PCR; TCRdb's version includes in-frame clones alone and lacks a portion of them. The table includes approximately 190,000 clones, around 92% detected once. On this clone: No antigen is known for it.

The sequencing used peripheral blood, collected on day 0 of AZD1222 vaccination. The TCR was taken from an adult in good health. This sequence joins TRBV7-9 and TRBJ2-7; TRBD1 matches at 9 bases. The CDR3 loop reads CASSLTPGQGFSEQYF. For the CDR3, the DNA is TGTGCCAGCAGCTTAACCCCCGGACAGGGGTTTTCCGAGCAGTACTTC.